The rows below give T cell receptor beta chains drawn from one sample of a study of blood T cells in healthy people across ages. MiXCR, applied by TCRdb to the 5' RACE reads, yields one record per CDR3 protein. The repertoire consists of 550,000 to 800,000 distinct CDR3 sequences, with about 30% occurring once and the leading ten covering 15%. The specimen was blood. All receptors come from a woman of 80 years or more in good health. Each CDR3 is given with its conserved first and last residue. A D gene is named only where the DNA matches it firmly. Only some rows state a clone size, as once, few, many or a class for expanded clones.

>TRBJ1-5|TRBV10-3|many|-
TGTGCCATCAGTGAGTCGAGATGGGGGGGCGCAGGGATTCAGCCCCAGCATTTT
CAISESRWGGAGIQPQHF
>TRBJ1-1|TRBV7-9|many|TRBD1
TGTGCCAGCAGCTTTGACAGGGTGAACACTGAAGCTTTCTTT
CASSFDRVNTEAFF
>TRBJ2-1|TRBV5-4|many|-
TGTGCCAGCAGCCCTGCGACGGGATCCTACAATGAGCAGTTCTTC
CASSPATGSYNEQFF
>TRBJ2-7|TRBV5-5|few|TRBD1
TGTGCCAGCAGATTACGTCCCGGGACAGGGCCAAACGAGCAGTACTTC
CASRLRPGTGPNEQYF
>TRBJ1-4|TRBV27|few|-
TGTGCCAGCAGTTTGGCGGGGGCTGGGAATGAAAAACTGTTTTTT
CASSLAGAGNEKLFF
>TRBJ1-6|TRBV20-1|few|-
TGCAGTGCGAAAGAGGAGGGTAGCTCCTATAATTCACCCCTCCACTTT
CSAKEEGSSYNSPLHF
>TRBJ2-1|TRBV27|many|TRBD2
TGCGCCAGCAGCACCGGGACTAGCGGACGCAATGAGCAGTTCTTC
CASSTGTSGRNEQFF
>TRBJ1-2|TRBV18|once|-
TGTGCCAGCTCACCACCGGGCGCGACGGTTAGCTATGGCTACACCTTC
CASSPPGATVSYGYTF
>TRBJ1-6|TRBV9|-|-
TGTGCCAGCAGCGAGGGGAGTAGGGATAATTCACCCCTCCACTTT
CASSEGSRDNSPLHF
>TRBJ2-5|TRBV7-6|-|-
TGTGCCAGCAGCTTAGGGTCATTGAGCGTGGAGACCCAGTACTTC
CASSLGSLSVETQYF
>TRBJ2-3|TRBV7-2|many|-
TGTGCCAGCAGCGGACAAGGGAGCACAGATACGCAGTATTTT
CASSGQGSTDTQYF
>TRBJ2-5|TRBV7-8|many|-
TGTGCCAGCAGCTTAGGGGGTTTGGTGGAGACCCAGTACTTC
CASSLGGLVETQYF
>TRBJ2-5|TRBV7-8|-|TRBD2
TGTGCCAGCAGCTTAGTCGAGACTAGCGAAGAGACCCAGTACTTC
CASSLVETSEETQYF
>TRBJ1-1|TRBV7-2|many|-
TGTGCCAGCAGCGGATTTGTGAACACTGAAGCTTTCTTT
CASSGFVNTEAFF
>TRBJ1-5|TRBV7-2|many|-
TGTGCCAGCAGCTTAATCGGTAGCAATCAGCCCCAGCATTTT
CASSLIGSNQPQHF
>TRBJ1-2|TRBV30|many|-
TGTGCCTCGAGGGCAGGGGCTCCCCTCTATGGCTACACCTTC
CASRAGAPLYGYTF
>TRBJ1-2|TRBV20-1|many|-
TGCAGTGCTAGAGAACAAGAGTCAGAGAACTATGGCTACACCTTC
CSAREQESENYGYTF
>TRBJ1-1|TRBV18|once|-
TGTGCCAGCTCACCAAGAGGAGATAACACTGAAGCTTTCTTT
CASSPRGDNTEAFF
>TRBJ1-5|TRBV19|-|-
TGTGCCAGTATCCCAGGGGTCAATCAGCCCCAGCATTTT
CASIPGVNQPQHF
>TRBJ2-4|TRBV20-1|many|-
TGCAGTGCCAGCCCCTCGGGGGGCGCGATCATTCAGTACTTC
CSASPSGGAIIQYF
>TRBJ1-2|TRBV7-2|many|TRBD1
TGTGCCAGCAGCCCTCGGGACAGTGTTTTCTATGGCTACACCTTC
CASSPRDSVFYGYTF
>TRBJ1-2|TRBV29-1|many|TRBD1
TGCAGCGCCGACCCCGGACAGGGGAACTATGGCTACACCTTC
CSADPGQGNYGYTF
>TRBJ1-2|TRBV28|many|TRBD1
TGTGCCAGCAGAGGGACAGGTGGCGGGGAGTATGGCTACACCTTC
CASRGTGGGEYGYTF
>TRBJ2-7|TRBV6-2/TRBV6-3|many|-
TGTGCCAGCAGGTACAGATTCGGTCTTGGGACTTCCCACTCCTACGAGCAGTACTTC
CASRYRFGLGTSHSYEQYF
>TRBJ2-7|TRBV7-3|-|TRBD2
TGTGCCAGCAGCCCTACGGGCGGGGGGTTCTACAATGAGCAGTACTTC
CASSPTGGGFYNEQYF
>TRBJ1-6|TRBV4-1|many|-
TGCGCCAGCAGCCAAGTTGGGCTAACCTATTCACCCCTCCACTTT
CASSQVGLTYSPLHF
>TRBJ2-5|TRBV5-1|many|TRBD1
TGCGCCAGCAGGGGGACAGGGGGCCGGGAGACCCAGTACTTC
CASRGTGGRETQYF
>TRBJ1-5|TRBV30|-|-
TGTGCCTGGAGTACCTCGGACAGTGATAGCAATCAGCCCCAGCATTTT
CAWSTSDSDSNQPQHF